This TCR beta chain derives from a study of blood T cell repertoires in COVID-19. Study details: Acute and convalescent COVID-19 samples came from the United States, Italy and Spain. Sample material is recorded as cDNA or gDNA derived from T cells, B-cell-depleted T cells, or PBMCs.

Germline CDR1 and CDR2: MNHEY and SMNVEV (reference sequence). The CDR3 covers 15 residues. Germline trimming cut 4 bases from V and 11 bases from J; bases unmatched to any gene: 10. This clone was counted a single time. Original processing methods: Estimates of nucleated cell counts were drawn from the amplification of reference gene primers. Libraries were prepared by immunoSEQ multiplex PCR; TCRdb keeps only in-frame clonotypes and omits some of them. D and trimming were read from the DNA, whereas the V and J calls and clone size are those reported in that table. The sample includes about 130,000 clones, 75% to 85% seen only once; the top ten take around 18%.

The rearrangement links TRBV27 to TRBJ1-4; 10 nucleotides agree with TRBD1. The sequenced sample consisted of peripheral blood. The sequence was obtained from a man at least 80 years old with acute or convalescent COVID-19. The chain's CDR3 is CASSSTTGGARKLFF. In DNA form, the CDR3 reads TGTGCCAGCAGTTCTACGACAGGGGGCGCGAGGAAACTGTTTTTT.